Below are 3 T cell receptor beta chains sequenced from a single sample in a study of cytomegalovirus exposure and HLA in healthy donors. The PCR ran on 60 Vbeta and 13 Jbeta primers. Profiling relied on immunoSEQ multiplex PCR, and the TCRdb table lists in-frame clones only, not all of them. This sample has some 120,000 clones, with roughly 77% found just once. Specimen: PBMCs. These receptor sequences come from a woman in her twenties or thirties in good health and CMV-seronegative.

The rearrangement links TRBV7-2 to TRBJ1-1; perhaps TRBD1 as D (6 bases). V lost 5 bases and J lost 6, with 13 bases in between. Looked up from germline, CDR1 is SGHTA and CDR2 is FQGNSA. CDR3 length equals 13 residues. CDR3 in amino acids: CASSRQAFAEAFF. The CDR3 coding sequence is TGTGCCAGCAGCCGACAGGCTTTCGCTGAAGCTTTCTTT. Using reference TRBV7-2 and TRBJ1-1 for the parts outside the CDR3, the full variable domain is GAGVSQSPSNKVTEKGKDVELRCDPISGHTALYWYRQSLGQGLEFLIYFQGNSAPDKSGLPSDRFSAERTGGSVSTLTIQRTQQEDSAVYLCASSRQAFAEAFFGQGTRLTVV.

The rearrangement joins TRBV29-1 to TRBJ1-3, with 9 positions matching TRBD1. After removal of 4 bases from V and 3 bases from J, the junction contained 7 bases not matched to a gene. This CDR3 contains 15 residues. CDR1 and CDR2 (germline): SQVTM, ANQGSEA. The CDR3 DNA sequence: TGCAGCGTTGCTCCACAGGGGGCGGTTGGAAACACCATATATTTT. It specifies CSVAPQGAVGNTIYF.

The rearrangement links TRBV7-9 to TRBJ1-4; weak D call: TRBD1 (5 bases). In germline, CDR1 is SEHNR, CDR2 FQNEAQ (reference sequence). The germline V and J ends were trimmed by 0 bases and 6 bases, with 11 bases remaining between them. The CDR3 contains 15 residues. In nucleotides, the CDR3 is TGTGCCAGCAGCTTAGCAGGGTCGGGGGATGAAAAACTGTTTTTT. This translates into CASSLAGSGDEKLFF.